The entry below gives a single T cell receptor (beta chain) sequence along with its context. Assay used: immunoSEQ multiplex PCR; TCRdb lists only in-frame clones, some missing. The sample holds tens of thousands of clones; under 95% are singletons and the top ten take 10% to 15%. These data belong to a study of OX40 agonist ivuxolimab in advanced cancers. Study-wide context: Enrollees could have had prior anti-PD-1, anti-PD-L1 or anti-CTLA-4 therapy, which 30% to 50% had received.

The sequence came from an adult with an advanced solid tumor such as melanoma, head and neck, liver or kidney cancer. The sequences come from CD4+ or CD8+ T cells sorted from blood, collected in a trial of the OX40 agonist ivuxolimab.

DNA for the CDR3: TGTGCCAGCAGTTTTGAGTATACGCAGTATTTT. Protein: CASSFEYTQYF. The V call is TRBV28, the J call TRBJ2-3, with D unresolved. Trimming shortened V by 3 bases and J by 7 bases, and 5 bases separated the two germline ends. CDR1 and CDR2 (germline): MDHEN, SYDVKM. The CDR3 runs to 11 residues.